The clone carrying this T cell receptor beta chain was seen many times. Its matching antigen is unknown. Time point noted: newly diagnosed GD, antithyroid drugs for less than 3 months. After RNA was extracted from PBMCs, the TCR library was made from it. CDR3 regions were amplified by Arm-PCR using iRepertoire HTBI primers to build TCR beta libraries. TCRdb independently ran MiXCR on the multiplex PCR reads; one entry per CDR3 protein. This table has about 380,000 distinct CDR3 sequences, roughly a sixth appearing once. This record comes from a study of regulatory T cells in long-lasting Graves disease. The wider study: Antithyroid drugs had been taken by newly diagnosed Graves' patients for under 3 months. Broader study findings: More public clonotypes were shared by persistent patients (around 2,600) than by new patients (about 970). Persistent Graves' patients possessed reduced TCR diversity relative to recently diagnosed ones.

Here the sequenced sample was peripheral blood mononuclear cells (PBMCs), taken at new diagnosis, from a patient treated with antithyroid drugs. This TCR came from a female donor with Graves disease.

The CDR3 DNA follows: TGCAGCGTTTATCTAGGGGACGAGCAGTACTTC. Translation gives CSVYLGDEQYF. The V gene is TRBV29-1, the J gene TRBJ2-7; tentatively, D is TRBD1 (5 bases). The CDR3 has 11 residues. Trimming removed 5 bases at V and 5 bases at J, with 10 bases between. Per the germline V gene, CDR1 is SQVTM and CDR2 is ANQGSEA.